This TCR beta chain was documented in a study of identical twins. Germline trimming cut 0 bases from V and 12 bases from J; bases unmatched to any gene: 13. This CDR3 is built from 16 residues. Germline-derived CDR1 and CDR2 are DFQATT and SNEGSKA (reference sequence). TCRdb ran MiXCR on the 5' RACE reads and lists one entry per CDR3 protein. The table includes 600,000 to 850,000 distinct CDR3 sequences, 15% to 20% detected once. Only a few counts were recorded for this clonotype. These data were also filed under a second study, of T cells expressing NK-cell markers. According to that study: Beta-chain profiling covered CD3+CD56+NKG2C+, CD3+CD56+NKG2C- and CD3+CD56-NKG2C+ sorted subsets. Of CD8+ T cells, about 1.0-8% belonged to dominant NKG2C+ clonotypes in roughly 6 donors. In a few donors, these clonotypes also led the CD3+CD56-NKG2C+ fraction.

This rearrangement joins TRBV20-1 to TRBJ2-1, with 11 bases that match TRBD2. The material sequenced was PBMCs. The origin of this receptor is a woman aged 18-29 years in good health. Here the CDR3 reads CSARDSGLAVPKGQFF. The DNA of the CDR3 is TGCAGTGCTAGAGATTCGGGACTAGCGGTGCCTAAGGGGCAGTTCTTC.